What follows describes a single T cell receptor (beta chain). The antigen it binds to is not known. Base qualities were left out, and no much larger clone turns up one base away. The data were obtained in a study of Graves' ophthalmopathy and Graves' hyperthyroidism (dated 2018 in TCRdb). Some background on the complete study: Peripheral blood was collected at initial diagnosis, before any treatment. In roughly 6 hyperthyroidism patients, T-cell repertoires of thyroid tissue and blood were compared. The 100 discovery patients were divided at random into training and test sets in a 7:3 ratio. After sampling, hyperthyroidism patients received methimazole starting at 30 mg daily, and ophthalmopathy patients received high-dose intravenous methylprednisolone. An independent validation cohort was composed of some 19 hyperthyroidism patients and around 16 patients who later progressed from hyperthyroidism to ophthalmopathy. In total, around 140 blood samples were TCR-sequenced: 40 to 45 ophthalmopathy, roughly 80 hyperthyroidism and some 17 hyperthyroidism-to-ophthalmopathy patients. To explore V-J signatures distinguishing ophthalmopathy from hyperthyroidism, a discovery set of 100 patients (fewer than 45 ophthalmopathy, roughly 55 stable hyperthyroidism) was enrolled. The study used TCR beta repertoire signatures to distinguish Graves' ophthalmopathy from Graves' hyperthyroidism and to predict progression to ophthalmopathy. On the study overall, not on this receptor specifically: In validation, the model predicted ophthalmopathy progression with 55% to 71% sensitivity and roughly 72% specificity; 12 predicted patients were CT-confirmed with GO in a median of 6.5 months. No statistical method was used to set the sample size in advance, and the investigators knew which group each participant was assigned to. Among expanded thyroid clonotypes with frequency above 0.001, most also showed up in blood, which suggests that blood repertoires may reflect the thyroid immune response. Ophthalmopathy was separated from stable hyperthyroidism by the 13-signature model with 85% to 90% sensitivity and about 83% specificity in cross-validation and with 80%/75% in the test set.

CDR1 MNHEY and CDR2 SMNVEV were looked up in the germline V gene (reference sequence). V is pruned by 8 bases and J by 7 bases, leaving 8 bases of the junction without a gene match. CDR3 length: 14 amino acids, cysteine to phenylalanine. Only CDR3 DNA is held: 42 bases, read in frame from base 1. For repertoire sequencing, the TCR beta CDR3 regions were amplified from RNA transcripts. The first round was an RT-PCR using HTBI primers with the Qiagen OneStep RT-PCR kit, and this first round was followed by a second-round multiplex PCR, then size selection and purification. Sequencing of the libraries was carried out on an Illumina HiSeq2000 in paired-end mode with 100 bp reads. In the authors' own workflow: SOAPnuke was used to process the reads, removing any read that contained adapters or uncalled bases, had a mean Phred below 15, or lacked an exact match to the constant primer or identifier. High-quality paired reads were merged with COPE v1.2.5. Unique nucleotide sequences were defined as clonotypes and aligned to IMGT TRB V, D and J references using MiTCR v1.1. Analysis was restricted to V-J combinations with a frequency above 0.0001, which covered roughly 99% of repertoires. A TCR clonal expansion and chaos score per V-J combination was defined as the ratio of F50 clonal expansion to chaos observed in the TCRdist matrix. Welch's t-statistics and random forest were used to reduce the features to roughly 14 V-J combinations, which were then used as input to a naive Bayes classifier. The similarity between thyroid and blood repertoires was quantified using the Morisita-Horn index. Using fastp trimming at Q25 and MiXCR clonotype assembly, TCRdb reanalyzed the public sequencing data and kept in-frame beta chains. CDR3 protein sequences are deduplicated, and each keeps its most common genes and DNA. These V and J calls derive from TCRdb rather than the authors' analysis. This sample comprises 300,000 to 500,000 distinct CDR3 sequences, 15% to 19% of them detected only once. Of the sample, around 7% falls within the top ten clones.

Hyperthyroidism was defined as stable when no progression to ophthalmopathy occurred within 18 months of follow-up. Patients with hyperthyroidism were aged 18 to 65 years, had been newly diagnosed, and had a disease duration of less than 2 months. Anyone with other autoimmune diseases, uncontrolled infections, pregnancy or lactation was excluded from the study. Diagnosis relied on clinical symptoms, serum thyroxine, TRAb, thyroid ultrasound and orbital computed tomography. Using Ficoll-Paque density gradient centrifugation, PBMCs were isolated from 9.5 to 10 ml of fresh peripheral blood. Trizol reagent was used to extract the total RNA, and its quality was then checked on an Agilent 2100 Bioanalyzer.

This clonotype was sampled from a woman between 18 and 29 years old with stable Graves' hyperthyroidism. Donor details come from another sample of the same person, matched by shared clones. Sequencing used peripheral blood. This chain joins TRBV27 to TRBJ2-7; 13 nucleotides in the junction match TRBD2. The CDR3 protein sequence reads: CASRRTSGGGEQYF. The nucleotide sequence is given as TGTGCCAGCCGGCGGACTAGCGGGGGTGGGGAGCAGTACTTC.